This T cell receptor (beta chain) was found in a study of CD8 T cells in Susac syndrome. Germline V gene lookup returns CDR1 SGHKS and CDR2 YYEKEE (reference sequence). The ends lost 3 bases at V and 7 bases at J; junction bases unmatched: 18. The CDR3 runs 19 residues. Sequencing of TCR beta was performed on blood CD8+ T cells and on blood CD4+ T cells. RNA, at about 0.45 to 1 ug, was reverse transcribed with random hexamers. TCRdb independently ran MiXCR on the immunoSEQ multiplex PCR reads; one entry per CDR3 protein. The table has approximately 140,000 distinct CDR3 sequences, roughly 80% seen once.

This receptor was identified in a human donor with multiple sclerosis. The chain links TRBV5-5 to TRBJ2-1; 11 nucleotides line up with TRBD1. Sequenced sample: CD8+ T cells from PBMCs. The CDR3 sequence is CASSSPHLPPGQGVNEQFF. The DNA of the CDR3 is TGTGCCAGCAGCTCACCACACCTCCCCCCGGGACAGGGGGTTAATGAGCAGTTCTTC.